The 6 T cell receptor beta chains reported below all come from one sample, sequenced in a study of cytomegalovirus exposure and HLA in healthy donors. Using immunoSEQ multiplex PCR, the repertoire was profiled, and TCRdb retains in-frame clones only, with some absent. Among some 72,000 clones listed, around 96% were seen once. Sequencing used PBMCs. The receptors shown here come from a man aged 18-30 years in good health and CMV-seropositive.

The gene calls are TRBV19 and TRBJ2-3, with D possibly matching TRBD2 (6 bases). V gave up 10 bases and J gave up 5 bases, with 10 bases separating them. The CDR3 sequence is 11 residues long. The V gene's germline CDR1 is LNHDA and CDR2 SQIVND (reference sequence). The CDR3 is CATVGGDTQYF. The CDR3 DNA reads as TGTGCCACCGTGGGGGGAGATACGCAGTATTTT.

V usage is TRBV2 and J usage is TRBJ2-1; tentative D call: TRBD2 (5 bases). CDR1 SNHLY and CDR2 FYNNEI come from the germline V gene. This CDR3 is built from 14 residues. V was cut by 6 bases and J by 8 bases, with 17 bases left in between. As DNA, the CDR3 is TGTGCCAGCAGAGAGGGCTCCACCCCCCATGAGCAGTTCTTC. Amino acids: CASREGSTPHEQFF.

The rearrangement links TRBV5-5 to TRBJ1-3; no reliable D call. V dropped 7 bases and J dropped 0 bases, with 11 bases sitting between them. The CDR3 covers 14 residues. Germline loops: CDR1 SGHKS, CDR2 YYEKEE (reference sequence). Here the CDR3 reads CASEISGSGNTIYF. The CDR3 region has the DNA TGTGCCAGCGAGATAAGCGGCTCTGGAAACACCATATATTTT.

This chain connects TRBV9 to TRBJ2-4; 8 nucleotides match TRBD1. The CDR3 covers 17 residues. The junction had 5 bases not matched to a gene; V was cut back by 0 bases and J by 0 bases. Per germline, CDR1 SGDLS and CDR2 YYNGEE. The CDR3 sequence is CASSVGTGPIAKNIQYF. The CDR3, as DNA: TGTGCCAGCAGCGTAGGGACAGGGCCCATAGCCAAAAACATTCAGTACTTC.

The chain carries TRBV5-6 and TRBJ2-6; D is unclear. The CDR3 runs 16 residues. The germline V gene encodes CDR1 SGHDT and CDR2 YYEEEE. Trimming took off 0 bases at V and 2 bases at J, with 9 bases between the two ends. The CDR3: CASSLGHLTGANVLTF. CDR3 coding DNA: TGTGCCAGCAGCTTGGGACACCTAACTGGGGCCAACGTCCTGACTTTC. Variable domain in full (rest from reference TRBV5-6 and TRBJ2-6): DAGVTQSPTHLIKTRGQQVTLRCSPKSGHDTVSWYQQALGQGPQFIFQYYEEEERQRGNFPDRFSGHQFPNYSSELNVNALLLGDSALYLCASSLGHLTGANVLTFGAGSRLTVL.

The rearrangement joins TRBV9 to TRBJ2-3; possible D gene TRBD2, 6 bases. The CDR3 consists of 15 residues. V lost 3 bases to trimming and J lost 0 bases, with 11 bases between them. Per the germline V gene, CDR1 is SGDLS and CDR2 is YYNGEE. The CDR3 region is CASSALTSSTDTQYF. The CDR3 coding sequence is TGTGCCAGCAGCGCCTTGACTAGTAGCACAGATACGCAGTATTTT.